These T cell receptor beta chains were read from a single sample in a study of cytomegalovirus exposure and HLA in healthy donors. TCRdb's table, derived via immunoSEQ multiplex PCR, lists solely in-frame clones and lacks some. Of roughly 96,000 clones listed, around 74% are singletons. Source material: PBMCs. All receptors come from a woman aged 70-85 years in good health and CMV-seropositive. The CDR3 runs from the conserved cysteine through the conserved F or W. Fields, in order: V gene, D gene, clone size, J gene, CDR3 length, CDR3 DNA, CDR3 protein. A D gene is named only where the DNA matches it firmly. Rows may omit the clone size; those that give it use once, few, many or a size class.

>TRBV6-6|TRBD1|few|TRBJ1-5|15
TGTGCCAGCAGTTATACAGGGGATCGCAATCAGCCCCAGCATTTT
CASSYTGDRNQPQHF
>TRBV20-1|NA|once|TRBJ1-2|11
TGCAGTGCTAGATTGGAGTGGGGCTACACCTTC
CSARLEWGYTF
>TRBV4-3|TRBD2|NA|TRBJ2-7|15
TGCGCCAGCAGCCAAGGGGCCGGGGGGTTGTACGAGCAGTACTTC
CASSQGAGGLYEQYF
>TRBV18|NA|NA|TRBJ2-7|15
TGTGCCAGCTCACTTGTCAGGAACCCATCCTACGAGCAGTACTTC
CASSLVRNPSYEQYF
>TRBV7-3|TRBD2|NA|TRBJ2-1|15
TGTGCCAGCAGCCCTTGGACTAGCGGGGGGTGGGGGTTGTTCTTC
CASSPWTSGGWGLFF
>TRBV5-6|TRBD1|few|TRBJ2-6|18
TGTGCCAGCAGCTTGGCCGGGACAGGCCGCTCTGGGGCCAACGTCCTGACTTTC
CASSLAGTGRSGANVLTF
>TRBV5-1|NA|NA|TRBJ1-1|15
TGCGCCAGCAGCCGACAGGTCCTCATGAACACTGAAGCTTTCTTT
CASSRQVLMNTEAFF
>TRBV7-9|NA|NA|TRBJ2-7|14
TGTGCCAGCAGCCTAGCAAACAGGGTCTACGAGCAGTACTTC
CASSLANRVYEQYF
>TRBV7-9|NA|NA|TRBJ1-6|15
TGTGCCAGCAGCTTAGGTGGGGGGGGAAATTCACCCCTCCACTTT
CASSLGGGGNSPLHF
>TRBV11-2|NA|NA|TRBJ2-5|15
TGTGCCAGCAGCTTAGTATGGGCAGGGGAGGAGACCCAGTACTTC
CASSLVWAGEETQYF
>TRBV28|NA|NA|TRBJ2-3|11
TGTGCCAGCAGTTTTCAGTATACGCAGTATTTT
CASSFQYTQYF
>TRBV28|TRBD1|once|TRBJ2-7|16
TGTGCCAGCAGTTTATTTGCGTCAGGGGGCAAATACGAGCAGTACTTC
CASSLFASGGKYEQYF
>TRBV28|NA|NA|TRBJ2-1|15
TGTGCCAGCAGTTTGGGGGGGCCCTCCTACAATGAGCAGTTCTTC
CASSLGGPSYNEQFF
>TRBV5-1|TRBD1|NA|TRBJ1-2|15
TGCGCCAGCAGCTTGGGACGGACAGGTCCCTATGGCTACACCTTC
CASSLGRTGPYGYTF
>TRBV10-2|TRBD2|NA|TRBJ2-5|13
TGCGCCAGCGGTATGGCGGGGGAAGAGACCCAGTACTTC
CASGMAGEETQYF
>TRBV29-1|NA|NA|TRBJ1-6|15
TGCAGCCCACTAAGGGAGGGGGGCTATAATTCACCCCTCCACTTT
CSPLREGGYNSPLHF
>TRBV6-5|NA|NA|TRBJ1-1|14
TGTGCCAGCAGTTACTCGAGGACAGTAGCTGAAGCTTTCTTT
CASSYSRTVAEAFF
>TRBV5-4|TRBD1|NA|TRBJ1-2|13
TGTGCCAGCAGCTCTCAGGGGGCAGGGGGCTACACCTTT
CASSSQGAGGYTF
>TRBV21-1|NA|NA|TRBJ2-3|13
TGTGCCAGCATGGAGTTAGAGGTAGATACGCAGTATTTT
CASMELEVDTQYF
>TRBV5-1|TRBD2|NA|TRBJ2-5|15
TGCGCCACCCGCCAAGCGGGCGGGAGCCAAGAGACCCAGTACTTC
CATRQAGGSQETQYF
>TRBV6-1|NA|NA|TRBJ1-1|14
TGTGCCAGCACTAGCGGGGGAGCCCAAGGCGAAGCTTTCTTT
CASTSGGAQGEAFF
>TRBV5-1|TRBD2|NA|TRBJ2-3|16
TGCGCCAGCAGCGAACTAGCGGGGCAGAGCACAGATACGCAGTATTTT
CASSELAGQSTDTQYF
>TRBV4-3|TRBD1|NA|TRBJ2-7|13
TGCGCCAGCAGCCGCAACACAGGGGACGAGCAATACTTC
CASSRNTGDEQYF
>TRBV27|TRBD2|NA|TRBJ2-5|14
TGTGCCAGCAGTTTATCTCGGGGGGGGGAGACCCAGTACTTC
CASSLSRGGETQYF
>TRBV27|TRBD2|NA|TRBJ2-1|13
TGTGCCAGCAGTTTATCAGCGGGAAATGAGCAGTTCTTC
CASSLSAGNEQFF
>TRBV7-6|NA|once|TRBJ2-3|14
TGTGCCAGCAGCTTAGCGGGAGGTATAGATACGCAGTATTTT
CASSLAGGIDTQYF
>TRBV10-1|TRBD1|NA|TRBJ2-1|14
TGCGCCAGCAGTGAAGGGACAGGGGGCAATGAGCAGTTCTTC
CASSEGTGGNEQFF
>TRBV7-3|TRBD2|few|TRBJ2-5|15
TGTGCCAGCAGCCCGGGGAGCGGGAGTGAAGAGACCCAGTACTTC
CASSPGSGSEETQYF
>TRBV4-2|NA|NA|TRBJ2-5|13
TGTGCCAGCAGCCAAGCGCAGGGTGAGACCCAGTACTTC
CASSQAQGETQYF
>TRBV10-2|TRBD1|NA|TRBJ1-5|14
TGCGCCAGCAGTGCGGGACAGTGGAGTCAGCCCCAGCATTTT
CASSAGQWSQPQHF
>TRBV2|TRBD2|NA|TRBJ2-3|15
TGTGCCAGCGGAGAAACTAGCGGGGGTGCAGATACGCAGTATTTT
CASGETSGGADTQYF
>TRBV2|TRBD1|few|TRBJ1-5|14
TGTGCCAGCAGTGATACGGGACAGGATCAGCCCCAGCATTTT
CASSDTGQDQPQHF
>TRBV12-5|TRBD1|NA|TRBJ2-3|15
TGTGCTAGTGGTTTGGGACAGGGTGGCACAGATACGCAGTATTTT
CASGLGQGGTDTQYF
>TRBV19|TRBD1|NA|TRBJ2-2|14
TGTGCCAGTAGTATAAAAACAGGGGCCGGGGAGCTGTTTTTT
CASSIKTGAGELFF
>TRBV5-1|TRBD1|NA|TRBJ1-4|16
TGCGCCAGCAGCTTGGGCCAGGGGGCAACTAATGAAAAACTGTTTTTT
CASSLGQGATNEKLFF
>TRBV6-1|TRBD1|NA|TRBJ2-6|15
TGTGCCAGCAGTGAGCAGGGGGCTGGGGCCAACGTCCTGACTTTC
CASSEQGAGANVLTF
>TRBV6-4|TRBD2|NA|TRBJ2-2|14
TGTGCCAGCAGCCAGCGGGAACAGACCGGGGAGCTGTTTTTT
CASSQREQTGELFF
>TRBV2|NA|NA|TRBJ2-1|12
TGTGCCAGCACCAGGGTCCACAATGAGCAGTTCTTC
CASTRVHNEQFF
>TRBV29-1|TRBD1|NA|TRBJ2-7|14
TGCAGCGAACCGGGACAGGGGAGGTCCTACGAGCAGTACTTC
CSEPGQGRSYEQYF
>TRBV14|NA|NA|TRBJ2-7|13
TGTGCCAGCAGCCAAGGAGATGGGCAGGGGTCCTACTTC
CASSQGDGQGSYF
>TRBV11-2|TRBD1|once|TRBJ2-1|15
TGTGCCAGCAGGCACTACAGGGGTTCCTACAATGAGCAGTTCTTC
CASRHYRGSYNEQFF
>TRBV30|NA|NA|TRBJ1-5|17
TGTGCCTGGAGTGGGGGGCAGGGATGGGTGGGCAATCAGCCCCAGCATTTT
CAWSGGQGWVGNQPQHF
>TRBV10-1|TRBD1|NA|TRBJ2-3|15
TGCGCCAGCAGTGAACCGGGACAGGTAACAGATACGCAGTATTTT
CASSEPGQVTDTQYF